The 10 T cell receptor beta chains in this list originate from one sample, sequenced in a study of blood T cell repertoires in COVID-19. TCRdb's copy holds only in-frame clones and misses some; the assay was immunoSEQ multiplex PCR. The sample consists of about 530,000 clones, less than 90% of them appearing once. Sequencing was done on a sample of peripheral blood. The receptor set was obtained from a woman between 45 and 65 years old with COVID-19, enrolled during active disease.

The count of this clone is one. The chain has TRBV18 and TRBJ1-6, with a possible D match to TRBD1 (6 bases). CDR3 length: 15 amino acids. Trimming cost V 3 bases and J 7 bases, with 13 bases left between them. In germline, CDR1 is KGHSH, CDR2 LQKENI. The CDR3 DNA follows: TGTGCCAGCTCACCGGACAGATCCTTCAATTCACCCCTCCACTTT. This gives the protein CASSPDRSFNSPLHF.

This chain joins TRBV28 and TRBJ2-7; tentative D call: TRBD2 (6 bases). Between the trimmed V and J ends, which lost 5 bases and 5 bases, there was a span of 10 bases. From germline, CDR1 is MDHEN and CDR2 SYDVKM. The length of the CDR3 is 12 residues. As DNA, the CDR3 is TGTGCCAGCAGTGGGACGGGGGACGAGCAGTACTTC. It specifies CASSGTGDEQYF.

The chain employs TRBV15 and TRBJ1-1; D is possibly TRBD1 (6 bases). V dropped 0 bases and J dropped 1 base, with 9 bases sitting between them. There are 15 residues in the CDR3. Germline V gene sequence: CDR1 LNHNV, CDR2 YYDKDF (reference sequence). The CDR3, as DNA: TGTGCCACCAGCAGAGAGGGGGGGGCGAACACTGAAGCTTTCTTT. As protein: CATSREGGANTEAFF.

The CDR3 DNA reads TGTGCCAGCAGCTCCAGGGGGGCGCGAGTTAATGAAAAACTGTTTTTT. It translates to CASSSRGARVNEKLFF. This chain uses TRBV28 with TRBJ1-4; TRBD1 matches at 7 bases. J gave up 4 bases and V 6 bases, and 11 bases lay outside the gene matches. Germline V gene sequence: CDR1 MDHEN, CDR2 SYDVKM. CDR3 length: 16 residues.

This clone was observed once. The chain carries TRBV29-1 and TRBJ1-4; 10 bases are shared with TRBD1. CDR3 length equals 13 residues. The germline CDR1 and CDR2 sequences are SQVTM and ANQGSEA. The ends lost 1 base at V and 8 bases at J; junction bases unmatched: 1. This chain's CDR3 is CSVEGDRGEKLFF. The CDR3 nucleotides are TGCAGCGTTGAAGGGGACAGGGGAGAAAAACTGTTTTTT.

The chain is built from TRBV7-2 and TRBJ2-7; possibly TRBD1 for D (5 bases). Deletions cut 3 bases from V and 4 bases from J, with 19 bases between. The germline CDR1 and CDR2 sequences are SGHTA and FQGNSA. The CDR3 runs 16 residues. This chain's CDR3 is CASSFISTATGYEQYF. CDR3 nucleotides: TGTGCCAGCAGCTTTATCTCGACAGCTACCGGGTACGAGCAGTACTTC.

The chain joins TRBV2 to TRBJ2-7; the D gene is possibly TRBD1 (6 bases). CDR1 and CDR2 (germline): SNHLY, FYNNEI. The length of the CDR3 is 12 residues. Trimming removed 9 bases from V and 2 bases from J, with 11 bases in between. CDR3 sequence reads: CARGAAPYEQYF. CDR3 in DNA: TGTGCCAGGGGGGCCGCCCCCTACGAGCAGTACTTC.

This chain uses TRBV19 with TRBJ1-2; TRBD1 might be the D (6 bases). Per germline, CDR1 LNHDA and CDR2 SQIVND (reference sequence). Trimming removed 2 bases at V and 8 bases at J, with 12 bases between. The CDR3 sequence is 13 residues long. CDR3 sequence (DNA): TGTGCCAGTAGTATACTACAGGGCGGGGGCTACACCTTC. As protein: CASSILQGGGYTF.

Details on this clone: One junction end disagrees with the germline gene, perhaps due to a read error. The rearrangement uses TRBV7-2 and TRBJ1-2; 7 nucleotides line up with TRBD1. Looked up from germline, CDR1 is SGHTA and CDR2 is FQGNSA. The CDR3 is 16 residues long. The CDR3 spells CANSLDPQGGDYGYTF. CDR3 in DNA: TGTGCCAACAGCTTAGATCCCCAGGGGGGTGACTATGGCTACACCTTC.

The V call is TRBV28, the J call TRBJ1-2; 8 bases align to TRBD1. The V segment lost 5 bases and the J segment 4 bases; nucleotides outside the gene matches: 9. CDR1 is MDHEN, CDR2 SYDVKM, per germline. The CDR3 contains 15 residues. The CDR3 protein is CASSLTGQGSYGYTF. The CDR3 nucleotides are TGTGCCAGCAGTCTGACTGGACAGGGTAGCTATGGCTACACCTTC.